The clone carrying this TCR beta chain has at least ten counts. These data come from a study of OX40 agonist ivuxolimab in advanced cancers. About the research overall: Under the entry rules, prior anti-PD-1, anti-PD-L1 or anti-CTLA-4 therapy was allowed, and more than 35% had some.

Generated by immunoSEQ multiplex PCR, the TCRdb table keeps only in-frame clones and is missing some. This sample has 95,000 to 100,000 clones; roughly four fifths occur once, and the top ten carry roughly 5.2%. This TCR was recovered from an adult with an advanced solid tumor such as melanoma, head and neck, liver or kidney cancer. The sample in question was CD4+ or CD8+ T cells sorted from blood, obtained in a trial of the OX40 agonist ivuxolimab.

CDR3 residues: CASSPGQGRYYGYTF. DNA of the CDR3: TGTGCCAGCTCACCTGGACAGGGAAGGTACTATGGCTACACCTTC. This rearrangement joins TRBV18 to TRBJ1-2, with TRBD1 matching over 8 bases. J lost 3 bases, V lost 3 bases, and 6 bases had no gene match. Germline V gives CDR1 KGHSH, CDR2 LQKENI. This CDR3 region has 15 residues. The whole variable domain, remainder taken from reference TRBV18 and TRBJ1-2, is NAGVMQNPRHLVRRRGQEARLRCSPMKGHSHVYWYRQLPEEGLKFMVYLQKENIIDESGMPKERFSAEFPKEGPSILRIQQVVRGDSAAYFCASSPGQGRYYGYTFGSGTRLTVV.